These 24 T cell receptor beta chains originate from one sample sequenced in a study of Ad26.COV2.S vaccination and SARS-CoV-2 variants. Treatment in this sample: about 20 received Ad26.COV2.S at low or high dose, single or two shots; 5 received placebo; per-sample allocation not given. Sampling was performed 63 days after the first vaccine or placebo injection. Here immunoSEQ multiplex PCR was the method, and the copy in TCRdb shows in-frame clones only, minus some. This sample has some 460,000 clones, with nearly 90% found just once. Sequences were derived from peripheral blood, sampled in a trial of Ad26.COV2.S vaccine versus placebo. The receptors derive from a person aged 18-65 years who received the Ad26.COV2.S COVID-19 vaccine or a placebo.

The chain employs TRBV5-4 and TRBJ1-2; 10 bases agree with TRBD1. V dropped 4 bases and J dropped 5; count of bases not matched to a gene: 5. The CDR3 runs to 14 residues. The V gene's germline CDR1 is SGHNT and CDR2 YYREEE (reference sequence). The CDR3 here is CASSQGQGTYGYTF. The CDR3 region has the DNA TGTGCCAGCAGCCAGGGACAGGGGACTTATGGCTACACCTTC.

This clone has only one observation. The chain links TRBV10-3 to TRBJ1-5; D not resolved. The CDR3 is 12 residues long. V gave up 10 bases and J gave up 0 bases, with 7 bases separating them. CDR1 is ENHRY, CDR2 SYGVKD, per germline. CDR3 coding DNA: TGTGCCACCTCAAGTAGCAATCAGCCCCAGCATTTT. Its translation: CATSSSNQPQHF.

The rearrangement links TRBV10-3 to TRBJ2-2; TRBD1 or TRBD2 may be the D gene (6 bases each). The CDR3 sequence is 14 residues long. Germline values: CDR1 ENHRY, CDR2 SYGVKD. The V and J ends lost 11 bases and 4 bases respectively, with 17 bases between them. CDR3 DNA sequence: TGTGCCGCCCAAGGGGGGCCGGGCACCGGGGAGCTGTTTTTT. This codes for CAAQGGPGTGELFF.

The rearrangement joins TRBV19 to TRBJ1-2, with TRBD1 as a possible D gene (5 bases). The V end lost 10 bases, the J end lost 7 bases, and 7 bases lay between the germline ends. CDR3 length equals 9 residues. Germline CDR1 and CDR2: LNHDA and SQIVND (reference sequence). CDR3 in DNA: TGTGCCACAGGGCCTGGCTACACCTTC. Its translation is CATGPGYTF.

As DNA, the CDR3 is TGTGCCAGCAGCCAAGACGAAAACACCATATATTTT. It specifies CASSQDENTIYF. V is TRBV16 and J is TRBJ1-3, with D unresolved. The CDR3 is 12 amino acids. Per germline, CDR1 KGHSY and CDR2 FQNENV. V lost 2 bases, J lost 6 bases, and 5 bases lay in between.

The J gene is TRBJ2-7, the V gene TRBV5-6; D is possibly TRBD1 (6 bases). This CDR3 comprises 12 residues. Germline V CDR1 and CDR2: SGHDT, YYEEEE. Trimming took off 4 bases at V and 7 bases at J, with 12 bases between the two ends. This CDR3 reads CASSRSDREQYF. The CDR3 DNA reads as TGTGCCAGCAGCCGGTCCGACAGGGAGCAGTACTTC.

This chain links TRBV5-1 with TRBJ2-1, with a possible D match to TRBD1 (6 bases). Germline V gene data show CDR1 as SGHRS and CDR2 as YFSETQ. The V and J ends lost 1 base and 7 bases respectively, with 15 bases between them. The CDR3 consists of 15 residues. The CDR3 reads CASSLSGALANEQFF. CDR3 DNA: TGCGCCAGCAGCTTGTCAGGGGCCCTAGCTAATGAGCAGTTCTTC.

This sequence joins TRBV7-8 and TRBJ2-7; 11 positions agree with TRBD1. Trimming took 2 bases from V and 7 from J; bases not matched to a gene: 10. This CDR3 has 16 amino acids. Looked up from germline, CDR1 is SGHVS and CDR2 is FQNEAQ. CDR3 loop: CASSLRGQGVPGEQYF. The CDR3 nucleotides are TGTGCCAGCAGCTTAAGGGGACAGGGGGTCCCAGGGGAGCAGTACTTC.

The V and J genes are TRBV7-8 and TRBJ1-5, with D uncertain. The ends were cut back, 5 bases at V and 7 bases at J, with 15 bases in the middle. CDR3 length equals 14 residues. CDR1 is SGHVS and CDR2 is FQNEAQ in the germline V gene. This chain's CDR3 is CASSQGGRVQPQHF. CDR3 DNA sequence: TGTGCCAGCAGCCAAGGCGGGAGGGTCCAGCCCCAGCATTTT.

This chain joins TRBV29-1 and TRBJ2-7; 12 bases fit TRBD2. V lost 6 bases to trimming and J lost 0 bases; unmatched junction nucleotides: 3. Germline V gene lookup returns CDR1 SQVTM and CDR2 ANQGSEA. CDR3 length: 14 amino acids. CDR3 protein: CSVPSGRDSYEQYF. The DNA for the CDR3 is TGCAGCGTCCCTAGCGGGAGGGACTCCTACGAGCAGTACTTC.

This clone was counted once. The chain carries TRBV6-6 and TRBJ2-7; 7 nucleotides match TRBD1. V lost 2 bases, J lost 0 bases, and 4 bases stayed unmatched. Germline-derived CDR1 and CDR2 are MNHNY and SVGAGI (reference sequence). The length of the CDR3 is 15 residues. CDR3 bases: TGTGCCAGCAGTTACCCAGGACAGGCCTCCTACGAGCAGTACTTC. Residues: CASSYPGQASYEQYF.

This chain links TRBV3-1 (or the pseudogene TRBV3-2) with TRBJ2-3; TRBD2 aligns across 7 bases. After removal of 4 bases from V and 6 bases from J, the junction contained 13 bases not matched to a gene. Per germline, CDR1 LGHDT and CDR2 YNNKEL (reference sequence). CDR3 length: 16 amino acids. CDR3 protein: CASSPQSTRLADTQYF. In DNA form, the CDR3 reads TGTGCCAGCAGCCCTCAATCGACCCGACTAGCCGATACGCAGTATTTT.

CDR3 nucleotide sequence: TGCGCCAGCAGCTTGACTGGCGGGAGGGCCACAGATACGCAGTATTTT. This encodes CASSLTGGRATDTQYF. This chain uses TRBV5-1 with TRBJ2-3; 9 positions agree with TRBD2. This CDR3 is built from 16 residues. V lost 1 base, J lost 2 bases, and 5 bases stayed unmatched. In germline, CDR1 is SGHRS, CDR2 YFSETQ. The complete variable domain, with remaining parts taken from reference TRBV5-1 and TRBJ2-3, reads KAGVTQTPRYLIKTRGQQVTLSCSPISGHRSVSWYQQTPGQGLQFLFEYFSETQRNKGNFPGRFSGRQFSNSRSEMNVSTLELGDSALYLCASSLTGGRATDTQYFGPGTRLTVL.

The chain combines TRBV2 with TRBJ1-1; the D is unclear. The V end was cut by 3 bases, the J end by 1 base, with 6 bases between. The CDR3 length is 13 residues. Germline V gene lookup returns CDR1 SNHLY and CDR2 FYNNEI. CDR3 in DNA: TGTGCCAGCAGTGACATGGGGAACACTGAAGCTTTCTTT. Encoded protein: CASSDMGNTEAFF.

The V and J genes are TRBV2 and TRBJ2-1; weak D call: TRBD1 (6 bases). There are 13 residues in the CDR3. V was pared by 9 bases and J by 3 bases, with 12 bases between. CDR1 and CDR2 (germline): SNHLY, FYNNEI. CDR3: CASKEQGYNEQFF. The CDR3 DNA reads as TGTGCCAGTAAGGAACAGGGCTACAATGAGCAGTTCTTC.

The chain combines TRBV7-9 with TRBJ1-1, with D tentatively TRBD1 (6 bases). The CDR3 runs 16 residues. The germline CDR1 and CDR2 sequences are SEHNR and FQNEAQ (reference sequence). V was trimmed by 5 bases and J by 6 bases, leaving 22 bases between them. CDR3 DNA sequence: TGTGCCAGCAGCACTGGGACATTCGCCAGATCTCCTGAAGCTTTCTTT. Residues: CASSTGTFARSPEAFF.

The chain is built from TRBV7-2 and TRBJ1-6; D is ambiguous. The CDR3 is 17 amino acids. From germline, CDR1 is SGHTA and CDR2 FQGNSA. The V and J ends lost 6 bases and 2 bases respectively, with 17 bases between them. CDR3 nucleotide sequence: TGTGCCAGCAGTCCTGCGGCGGGTGCACCCTATAATTCACCCCTCCACTTT. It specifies CASSPAAGAPYNSPLHF.

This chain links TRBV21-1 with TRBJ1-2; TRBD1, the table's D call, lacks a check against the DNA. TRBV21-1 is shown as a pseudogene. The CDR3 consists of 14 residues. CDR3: CASRGGPTNYGYTF. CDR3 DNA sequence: TGTGCCAGCAGAGGTGGGCCTACTAACTATGGCTACACCTTC.

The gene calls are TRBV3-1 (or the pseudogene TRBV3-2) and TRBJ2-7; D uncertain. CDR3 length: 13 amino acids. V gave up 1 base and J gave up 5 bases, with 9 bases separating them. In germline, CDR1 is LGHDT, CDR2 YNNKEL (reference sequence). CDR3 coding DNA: TGTGCCAGCAGCCAAGTGGAAGAGGACGAGCAGTACTTC. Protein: CASSQVEEDEQYF.

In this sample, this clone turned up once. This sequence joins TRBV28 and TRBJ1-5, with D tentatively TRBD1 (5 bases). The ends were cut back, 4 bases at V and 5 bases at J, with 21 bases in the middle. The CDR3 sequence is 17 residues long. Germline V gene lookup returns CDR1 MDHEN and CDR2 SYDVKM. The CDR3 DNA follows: TGTGCCAGCAGTTCCCGGTCCGGGCAGGGTGCTTATCAGCCCCAGCATTTT. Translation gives CASSSRSGQGAYQPQHF. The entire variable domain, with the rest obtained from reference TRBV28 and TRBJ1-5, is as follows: DVKVTQSSRYLVKRTGEKVFLECVQDMDHENMFWYRQDPGLGLRLIYFSYDVKMKEKGDIPEGYSVSREKKERFSLILESASTNQTSMYLCASSSRSGQGAYQPQHFGDGTRLSIL.

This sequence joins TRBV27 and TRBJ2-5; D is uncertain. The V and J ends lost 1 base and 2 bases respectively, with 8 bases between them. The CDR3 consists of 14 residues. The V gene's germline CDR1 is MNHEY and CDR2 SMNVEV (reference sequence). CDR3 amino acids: CASSLFSRQETQYF. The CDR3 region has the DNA TGTGCCAGCAGTTTATTCTCCCGACAAGAGACCCAGTACTTC.

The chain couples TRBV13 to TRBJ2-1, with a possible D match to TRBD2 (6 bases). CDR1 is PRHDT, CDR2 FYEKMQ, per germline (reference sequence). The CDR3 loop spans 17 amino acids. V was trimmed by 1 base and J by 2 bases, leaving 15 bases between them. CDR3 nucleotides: TGTGCCAGCAGCTTAGCTTCGGGGCGGGGAGCCTACAATGAGCAGTTCTTC. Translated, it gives CASSLASGRGAYNEQFF.

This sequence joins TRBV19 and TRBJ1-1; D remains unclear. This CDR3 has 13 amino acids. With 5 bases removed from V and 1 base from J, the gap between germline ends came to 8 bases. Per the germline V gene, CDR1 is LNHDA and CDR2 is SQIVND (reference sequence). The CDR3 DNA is TGTGCCAGTAGTTTTCAGCAGAACACTGAAGCTTTCTTT. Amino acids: CASSFQQNTEAFF.

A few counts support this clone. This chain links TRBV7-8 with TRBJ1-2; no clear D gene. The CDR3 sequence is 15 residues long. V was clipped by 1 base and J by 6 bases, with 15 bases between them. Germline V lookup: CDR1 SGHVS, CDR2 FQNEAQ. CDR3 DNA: TGTGCCAGCAGCTTAGTTCTGGGGAAATCTGATGGCTACACCTTC. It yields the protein CASSLVLGKSDGYTF.